The subject of this entry is one T cell receptor (beta chain). Germline assignment: CDR1 SGHRS and CDR2 YFSETQ. Trimming at V came to 4 bases and at J to 1 base, leaving 4 bases not matched to a gene. This CDR3 is built from 15 residues. The data were obtained in a study of T cell changes during pregnancy in multiple sclerosis. Here immunoSEQ multiplex PCR was the method, and the copy in TCRdb shows in-frame clones only, minus some. The repertoire holds almost 40,000 clones, around 90% seen once, with roughly 0.38% in the top ten. The sequenced sample was CD4+ T cells from peripheral blood mononuclear cells, obtained in the third trimester of pregnancy. This chain links TRBV5-1 with TRBJ2-1, with 8 bases identical to TRBD2. This receptor was taken from a female donor in good health, enrolled as a control in a pregnancy study. The CDR3 region is CASSLSGESYNEQFF. As DNA, the CDR3 is TGCGCCAGCAGCCTTAGCGGGGAATCCTACAATGAGCAGTTCTTC.